A single sample is the source of the 28 T cell receptor beta chains below, sequenced in a study of Ad26.COV2.S vaccination and SARS-CoV-2 variants (dated by TCRdb to the early 2020s). The library relied on the immunoSEQ multiplex PCR assay. TCRdb mirrors the immuneACCESS table, restricted to in-frame sequences. Some clones are absent from its copies; in checked studies, under half trace to an unresolved V gene, and the reason for the others is unknown. Present in this sample are 350,000 to 450,000 clones, 89% of which were seen just once. The ten largest clones capture 1.5% to 2% of the sample. What this sample's treatment or condition label stands for: 15 to 20 received Ad26.COV2.S at low or high dose, single or two shots; roughly five received placebo; per-sample allocation not given. Repertoires of vaccine and placebo recipients were sequenced from samples taken on day 63 after the first injection.

The sample was peripheral blood, taken in a trial of Ad26.COV2.S vaccine versus placebo. These receptors were obtained from a person aged 18-60 years who received the Ad26.COV2.S COVID-19 vaccine or a placebo.

This rearrangement joins TRBV12-3 or TRBV12-4 to TRBJ2-1, with no clear D. The CDR3 loop spans 11 amino acids. Trimming left V 5 bases short and J 5 bases short, with 4 bases between. The CDR3 DNA follows: TGTGCCAGCAGTCGGGACAATGAGCAGTTCTTC. Translating it yields CASSRDNEQFF.

The chain joins TRBV29-1 to TRBJ1-2; 8 bases agree with TRBD1. The junction had 4 bases not matched to a gene; V was cut back by 4 bases and J by 6 bases. The CDR3 totals 12 residues. Germline values: CDR1 SQVTM, CDR2 ANQGSEA. CDR3 sequence reads: CSVATGVNGYTF. The CDR3 DNA is TGCAGCGTTGCGACAGGGGTTAATGGCTACACCTTC.

The V gene is TRBV27, the J gene TRBJ2-7; D is ambiguous. Trimming cost V 6 bases and J 7 bases, with 19 bases left between them. CDR1 and CDR2 from the germline V gene are MNHEY and SMNVEV (reference sequence). The CDR3 runs to 14 residues. The CDR3 protein is CASRSGVLGKEQYF. As DNA, the CDR3 is TGTGCCAGCAGGAGTGGCGTTCTGGGTAAAGAGCAGTACTTC.

The CDR3 spells CASSNGGSVNYGYTF. The CDR3 DNA reads TGTGCCAGCAGTAATGGGGGGAGTGTGAACTATGGCTACACCTTC. The chain has TRBV2 and TRBJ1-2; a possible D gene is TRBD1 (5 bases). There are 15 residues in the CDR3. V was shortened by 5 bases and J by 2 bases, with 15 bases between the two germline ends. Germline CDR1 reads SNHLY; CDR2 reads FYNNEI.

V gene TRBV6-2 or TRBV6-3 combines with J gene TRBJ2-1, with 8 bases aligning to TRBD2. Per germline, CDR1 MNHEY and CDR2 SVGEGT. With 6 bases clipped from V and 4 bases from J, the junction kept 8 bases outside the gene matches. The CDR3 contains 15 residues. DNA of the CDR3: TGTGCCAGCAGCCCCGAGCGGGAGACGTACAATGAGCAGTTCTTC. As protein: CASSPERETYNEQFF.

The chain has TRBV19 and TRBJ2-7; D unresolved. Between the trimmed V and J ends, which lost 3 bases and 3 bases, there was a span of 15 bases. Germline CDR1 LNHDA, CDR2 SQIVND (reference sequence). The CDR3 is made up of 15 amino acids. This CDR3 is CASSIPGVPGYEQYF. CDR3 in DNA: TGTGCCAGTAGTATCCCTGGCGTTCCGGGCTACGAGCAGTACTTC.

This rearrangement joins TRBV28 to TRBJ1-5; D is ambiguous. This CDR3 comprises 13 residues. Germline V gives CDR1 MDHEN, CDR2 SYDVKM. Trimming pared 2 bases from V and 7 bases from J, leaving 9 bases between. CDR3 sequence: CASSLTAVQPQHF. The CDR3 region has the DNA TGTGCCAGCAGTTTAACGGCCGTGCAGCCCCAGCATTTT.

This rearrangement joins TRBV2 to TRBJ2-3; no firm D call. The germline gives CDR1 SNHLY, CDR2 FYNNEI. V was cut by 3 bases and J by 0 bases, with 7 bases left in between. CDR3 length: 14 amino acids. CDR3 nucleotide sequence: TGTGCCAGCAGTGAGGTATCTAGCACAGATACGCAGTATTTT. It encodes CASSEVSSTDTQYF.

The chain links TRBV9 to TRBJ2-1, with 7 bases aligning to TRBD2. Germline loops: CDR1 SGDLS, CDR2 YYNGEE. This CDR3 contains 12 residues. The junction had 4 bases not matched to a gene; V was cut back by 3 bases and J by 10 bases. The CDR3 is CASSGAGGEQFF. CDR3 in DNA: TGTGCCAGCAGCGGTGCCGGGGGGGAGCAGTTCTTC.

The rearrangement uses TRBV12-3 or TRBV12-4 and TRBJ2-1; D gene unclear. The length of the CDR3 is 13 residues. V was shortened by 6 bases and J by 6 bases, with 12 bases between the two germline ends. Here the CDR3 DNA reads TGTGCCAGCAGCCTTCCGAACAGCAATGAGCAGTTCTTC. Its translation is CASSLPNSNEQFF.

This clone occurred once. This chain connects TRBV4-3 to TRBJ2-3; 9 bases fit TRBD1. There are 16 residues in the CDR3. Trimming removed 4 bases from V and 2 bases from J; junction bases left unmatched: 7. Germline assignment: CDR1 LGHNA and CDR2 YSLEER. The CDR3 spells CASSRTGGIPTDTQYF. For the CDR3, the DNA is TGCGCCAGCAGCCGTACAGGGGGCATCCCCACAGATACGCAGTATTTT.

V gene TRBV27 combines with J gene TRBJ2-7, with a tentative D call TRBD1 (6 bases). In germline, CDR1 is MNHEY, CDR2 SMNVEV (reference sequence). The germline V and J ends were trimmed by 5 bases and 0 bases, with 11 bases remaining between them. This CDR3 spans 14 amino acids. The CDR3, as DNA: TGTGCCAGCAGTATCGACAGGAGCTCCTACGAGCAGTACTTC. It specifies CASSIDRSSYEQYF.

The chain joins TRBV9 to TRBJ1-1; D unclear. The length of the CDR3 is 14 residues. Germline V lookup: CDR1 SGDLS, CDR2 YYNGEE. Trimming shortened V by 1 base and J by 1 base, and 8 bases separated the two germline ends. DNA for the CDR3: TGTGCCAGCAGCGTAACCGGAGGGAACACTGAAGCTTTCTTT. Amino acids: CASSVTGGNTEAFF.

The chain recombines TRBV10-3 with TRBJ1-1; D is ambiguous. This CDR3 has 11 residues. V dropped 3 bases and J dropped 7 bases, with 6 bases sitting between them. Germline values: CDR1 ENHRY, CDR2 SYGVKD. The CDR3 bases are TGTGCCATCAGTGATAAGGGTGAAGCTTTCTTT. This gives the protein CAISDKGEAFF.

The gene calls are TRBV9 and TRBJ2-2; D gene ambiguous. Germline V CDR1 and CDR2: SGDLS, YYNGEE. Trimming shortened V by 2 bases and J by 0 bases, and 8 bases separated the two germline ends. The CDR3 totals 15 residues. CDR3 DNA sequence: TGTGCCAGCAGCGTGGCCTCGACGAACACCGGGGAGCTGTTTTTT. It yields the protein CASSVASTNTGELFF.

The chain links TRBV9 to TRBJ2-1, with TRBD1 identical over 9 bases. After removal of 4 bases from V and 5 bases from J, the junction contained 7 bases not matched to a gene. The CDR3 has 15 amino acids. Per germline, CDR1 SGDLS and CDR2 YYNGEE. CDR3 amino acids: CASSLRDREDNEQFF. The CDR3 bases are TGTGCCAGCAGCCTCCGGGACAGGGAGGACAATGAGCAGTTCTTC. The full variable domain, rest sourced from reference TRBV9 and TRBJ2-1, is DSGVTQTPKHLITATGQRVTLRCSPRSGDLSVYWYQQSLDQGLQFLIQYYNGEERAKGNILERFSAQQFPDLHSELNLSSLELGDSALYFCASSLRDREDNEQFFGPGTRLTVL.

The chain employs TRBV6-5 and TRBJ1-1; D perhaps matches TRBD1 (6 bases). Germline CDR1 reads MNHEY; CDR2 reads SVGAGI. V lost 2 bases to trimming and J lost 3 bases, with 13 bases between them. The CDR3 extends over 15 amino acids. CDR3 residues: CASSYGGSSDTEAFF. CDR3 nucleotides: TGTGCCAGCAGTTACGGGGGCTCCTCAGACACTGAAGCTTTCTTT.

The genes are TRBV15 and TRBJ2-1; D is tentatively TRBD1 or TRBD2 (5 bases each). Trimming cost V 0 bases and J 6 bases, with 12 bases left between them. Germline V CDR1 and CDR2: LNHNV, YYDKDF (reference sequence). The CDR3 sequence is 15 residues long. The CDR3 nucleotides are TGTGCCACCAGCAGAGATGGGACGCCGACCAATGAGCAGTTCTTC. Residues: CATSRDGTPTNEQFF. Combining the CDR3 with reference TRBV15 and TRBJ2-1 gives the whole variable domain DAMVIQNPRYQVTQFGKPVTLSCSQTLNHNVMYWYQQKSSQAPKLLFHYYDKDFNNEADTPDNFQSRRPNTSFCFLDIRSPGLGDTAMYLCATSRDGTPTNEQFFGPGTRLTVL.

The V gene is TRBV15, the J gene TRBJ2-5; D unclear. Germline V gene lookup returns CDR1 LNHNV and CDR2 YYDKDF (reference sequence). The CDR3 runs to 13 residues. Trimming removed 3 bases from V and 1 base from J, with 6 bases in between. CDR3 in amino acids: CATSRDLQETQYF. The CDR3 DNA reads as TGTGCCACCAGCAGGGACCTCCAAGAGACCCAGTACTTC.

The chain employs TRBV11-2 and TRBJ2-2; no clear D. CDR1 SGHAT and CDR2 FQNNGV come from the germline V gene. With 3 bases removed from V and 4 bases from J, the gap between germline ends came to 12 bases. The CDR3 has 15 residues. CDR3 nucleotide sequence: TGTGCCAGCAGCTTTAGGGTGCTATCCACCGGGGAGCTGTTTTTT. This codes for CASSFRVLSTGELFF.

This rearrangement joins TRBV3-1 (or the pseudogene TRBV3-2) to TRBJ2-4, with TRBD1 matching over 9 bases. The CDR3 has 15 residues. Unmatched junction bases numbered 5, after V lost 4 bases and J lost 4 bases. CDR1 is LGHDT, CDR2 YNNKEL, per germline (reference sequence). The CDR3 DNA is TGTGCCAGCAGCCTCGGGACAGGGAGAAAAAACATTCAGTACTTC. Protein product: CASSLGTGRKNIQYF.

The rearrangement joins TRBV28 to TRBJ1-2, with 7 bases fitting TRBD1. The CDR3 extends over 13 amino acids. Germline CDR1 reads MDHEN; CDR2 reads SYDVKM. After removal of 5 bases from V and 8 bases from J, the junction contained 8 bases not matched to a gene. In DNA, the CDR3 is TGTGCCAGCAGTGAAAGGGGGCTAGAGGGCTACACCTTC. This codes for CASSERGLEGYTF.

This clone was recorded a few times. The chain joins TRBV6-2 or TRBV6-3 to TRBJ2-2; D not resolved. V was clipped by 4 bases and J by 9 bases, with 12 bases between them. This CDR3 has 13 residues. Germline CDR1 and CDR2: MNHEY and SVGEGT. The CDR3 spells CASSSMASRELFF. CDR3 sequence (DNA): TGTGCCAGCAGTTCTATGGCGAGCCGGGAGCTGTTTTTT.

V is TRBV18 and J is TRBJ2-3; 8 nucleotides line up with TRBD1. Germline V gives CDR1 KGHSH, CDR2 LQKENI. CDR3 length: 14 residues. Trimming removed 5 bases from V and 5 bases from J; junction bases left unmatched: 6. DNA of the CDR3: TGTGCCAGCTCAGATACAGGGGGTGGAGATACGCAGTATTTT. It codes for CASSDTGGGDTQYF.

CDR3 bases: TGTGCCACGCGGACAGGGGTAGATCAGCCCCAGCATTTT. Translation: CATRTGVDQPQHF. The rearrangement joins TRBV6-5 to TRBJ1-5; TRBD1 matches at 9 bases. The CDR3 spans 13 residues. Per the germline V gene, CDR1 is MNHEY and CDR2 is SVGAGI. V trimming: 10 bases; J trimming: 5 bases; junction bases outside the gene matches: 6.

This chain links TRBV30 with TRBJ1-2; D remains unclear. From germline, CDR1 is GTSNPN and CDR2 SVGIG (reference sequence). The V gene lost 0 bases and the J gene lost 4 bases, with 12 bases spanning the gap. CDR3 size: 14 residues. The DNA of the CDR3 is TGTGCCTGGAGTGTGCGGACGGAAGTCTATGGCTACACCTTC. This codes for CAWSVRTEVYGYTF. Full variable domain (outside the CDR3, taken from reference TRBV30 and TRBJ1-2): SQTIHQWPATLVQPVGSPLSLECTVEGTSNPNLYWYRQAAGRGLQLLFYSVGIGQISSEVPQNLSASRPQDRQFILSSKKLLLSDSGFYLCAWSVRTEVYGYTFGSGTRLTVV.

The chain carries TRBV7-6 and TRBJ2-7; possible D gene TRBD2, 6 bases. The germline V gene encodes CDR1 SGHVS and CDR2 FNYEAQ. This CDR3 has 20 amino acids. The V and J ends lost 4 bases and 0 bases respectively, with 28 bases between them. The CDR3 DNA is TGTGCCAGCAGCTCCCTAGTGGGGGGAGCGGGTGGTTCGGGCTCCTACGAGCAGTACTTC. Translating gives CASSSLVGGAGGSGSYEQYF.

V gene TRBV28 combines with J gene TRBJ2-1, with 12 bases that match TRBD2. This CDR3 is built from 18 residues. V lost 5 bases and J lost 1; bases outside the gene matches: 9. From germline, CDR1 is MDHEN and CDR2 SYDVKM. CDR3 sequence: CASSPLGLAGNSYNEQFF. As DNA, the CDR3 is TGTGCCAGCAGTCCCCTAGGACTAGCGGGAAATTCCTACAATGAGCAGTTCTTC.